The 15 T cell receptor beta chains below come from one sample, sequenced in a study of blood T cell repertoires in COVID-19. The table came from immunoSEQ multiplex PCR; TCRdb's copy has only in-frame clones and leaves some out. The sample contains some 270,000 clones, over 80% of which appear only once. Source material: PBMCs or T cells enriched from blood (not recorded which). Every receptor here comes from a woman aged 40-49 years who had been exposed to COVID-19.

This rearrangement joins TRBV19 to TRBJ1-4, with 7 bases aligning to TRBD1. J lost 0 bases, V lost 6 bases, and 13 bases had no gene match. CDR3 size: 18 residues. From germline, CDR1 is LNHDA and CDR2 SQIVND (reference sequence). The CDR3 DNA reads as TGTGCCAGTAGAGTTACAGGGGAAGGGGGAACAACTAATGAAAAACTGTTTTTT. Its translation is CASRVTGEGGTTNEKLFF.

In this sample, this clone turned up once. The V gene is TRBV19, the J gene TRBJ2-7; D possibly corresponds to TRBD1 (7 bases). There are 14 residues in the CDR3. The V gene's germline CDR1 is LNHDA and CDR2 SQIVND (reference sequence). The V and J ends lost 3 bases and 2 bases respectively, with 11 bases between them. The CDR3 sequence is CASSISRGAYEQYF. As DNA, the CDR3 is TGTGCCAGTAGTATCAGCAGGGGGGCCTACGAGCAGTACTTC. Looking up the rest from reference TRBV19 and TRBJ2-7 gives the full variable domain: DGGITQSPKYLFRKEGQNVTLSCEQNLNHDAMYWYRQDPGQGLRLIYYSQIVNDFQKGDIAEGYSVSREKKESFPLTVTSAQKNPTAFYLCASSISRGAYEQYFGPGTRLTVT.

The chain uses TRBV6-6 and TRBJ1-1; D remains unclear. Per germline, CDR1 MNHNY and CDR2 SVGAGI (reference sequence). The CDR3 runs to 11 residues. The V gene lost 5 bases and the J gene lost 3 bases, with 4 bases spanning the gap. CDR3 sequence reads: CASSLYTEAFF. CDR3 DNA: TGTGCCAGCAGTCTATACACTGAAGCTTTCTTT.

The genes are TRBV19 and TRBJ2-1, with 10 bases matching TRBD1. V dropped 5 bases and J dropped 2; count of bases not matched to a gene: 6. The germline V gene has CDR1 LNHDA and CDR2 SQIVND (reference sequence). CDR3 length: 16 residues. The CDR3 sequence: CASSFKGTGAYNEQFF. The CDR3 DNA reads TGTGCCAGTAGTTTTAAAGGGACAGGGGCCTACAATGAGCAGTTCTTC.

This clone has only a few counts. J is TRBJ2-7 and V is TRBV15; D remains unclear. The CDR3 is 16 amino acids. Germline V gene data show CDR1 as LNHNV and CDR2 as YYDKDF (reference sequence). Trimming cost V 0 bases and J 4 bases, with 16 bases left between them. Here the CDR3 DNA reads TGTGCCACCAGCAGAGATACTGGTGGTAGTTTTTACGAGCAGTACGTC. It yields the protein CATSRDTGGSFYEQYV.

The chain combines TRBV5-6 with TRBJ1-1; D remains unclear. Trimming shortened V by 5 bases and J by 7 bases, and 9 bases separated the two germline ends. The CDR3 is 11 residues long. CDR1 and CDR2 (germline): SGHDT, YYEEEE. Here the CDR3 reads CASSRQFEAFF. CDR3 bases: TGTGCCAGCAGTCGCCAGTTTGAAGCTTTCTTT.

The sample holds a few counts of this clone. The chain couples TRBV5-5 to TRBJ1-4; 7 positions match TRBD1. After removal of 3 bases from V and 7 bases from J, the junction contained 12 bases not matched to a gene. The CDR3 is 16 amino acids. Germline loops: CDR1 SGHKS, CDR2 YYEKEE (reference sequence). CDR3 in amino acids: CASSWTGLGLAEKLFF. The CDR3 bases are TGTGCCAGCAGCTGGACAGGATTGGGCCTGGCTGAAAAACTGTTTTTT.

J is TRBJ2-1 and V is TRBV19, with no clear D. The V gene's germline CDR1 is LNHDA and CDR2 SQIVND (reference sequence). V was pared by 1 base and J by 8 bases, with 6 bases between. CDR3 length: 12 amino acids. In DNA form, the CDR3 reads TGTGCCAGTAGTATAGCCCGGGATGAGCAGTTCTTC. Translation gives CASSIARDEQFF.

The chain combines TRBV19 with TRBJ2-1, with 14 bases identical to TRBD2. This CDR3 has 14 amino acids. The V gene's germline CDR1 is LNHDA and CDR2 SQIVND (reference sequence). With V trimmed by 7 bases and J by 8 bases, 4 bases remained unmatched. The CDR3 DNA reads TGTGCCAGTATTCGGACTAGCGGGGGGTATGAGCAGTTCTTC. It is translated as CASIRTSGGYEQFF.

The V call is TRBV7-2, the J call TRBJ2-2; D might be TRBD2 (6 bases). V gave up 4 bases and J gave up 1 base, with 7 bases separating them. Per the germline V gene, CDR1 is SGHTA and CDR2 is FQGNSA. The CDR3 sequence is 14 residues long. The CDR3 loop reads CASSSGGNTGELFF. For the CDR3, the DNA is TGTGCCAGCAGCTCCGGGGGGAACACCGGGGAGCTGTTTTTT.

The chain couples TRBV7-9 to TRBJ2-3; TRBD2 might be the D (5 bases). The CDR3 extends over 12 amino acids. Germline V gives CDR1 SEHNR, CDR2 FQNEAQ (reference sequence). Deletions cut 11 bases from V and 3 bases from J, with 12 bases between. CDR3 sequence (DNA): TGTGCCCAAGGACTTGAAACAGATACGCAGTATTTT. It translates to CAQGLETDTQYF.

The CDR3 spells CASSVSGVGNEQFF. The CDR3 DNA follows: TGTGCCAGCAGCGTAAGCGGGGTAGGGAATGAGCAGTTCTTC. The V and J genes are TRBV9 and TRBJ2-1; 7 positions match TRBD2. The junction had 5 bases not matched to a gene; V was cut back by 1 base and J by 7 bases. The length of the CDR3 is 14 residues. The germline V gene has CDR1 SGDLS and CDR2 YYNGEE.

Worth noting for this clone: The conserved phenylalanine or tryptophan normally closing the CDR3 is absent here, so this likely arose from a read error. It is unclear where the CDR3 begins or ends on the DNA, so no DNA is shown, and the CDR3 is as TCRdb lists it. The chain uses TRBV29-1 and TRBJ2-3; the listed D gene, TRBD2, was not tested against the DNA. The CDR3 is made up of 12 amino acids, end residues included. In germline, CDR1 is SQVTM, CDR2 ANQGSEA. The CDR3 spells CSVPSRTSGIHY.

The chain recombines TRBV6-4 with TRBJ2-3; D might be TRBD2 (7 bases). Germline V lookup: CDR1 MRHNA, CDR2 SNTAGT. There are 14 residues in the CDR3. Trimming removed 2 bases from V and 5 bases from J, with 11 bases in between. The CDR3 nucleotides read TGTGCCAGCAGTGACAGGGGGGGCAAAGATACGCAGTATTTT. It translates to CASSDRGGKDTQYF.

CDR3 DNA sequence: TGTGCCAGCAGTTACCGTTACAGGGGGAGCACCGGGGAGCTGTTTTTT. Its protein is CASSYRYRGSTGELFF. This rearrangement joins TRBV6-5 to TRBJ2-2; 8 positions match TRBD1. Germline-derived CDR1 and CDR2 are MNHEY and SVGAGI. After removal of 2 bases from V and 4 bases from J, the junction contained 6 bases not matched to a gene. The length of the CDR3 is 16 residues.